One sample yielded the 18 T cell receptor beta chains listed below, sequenced in a study of beta chain features in type 1 diabetes. Study-wide results and caveats: Moderately but significantly shorter TCRB CDR3s were found in Type 1 diabetes patients in all four CD4+ subsets.

These receptors are not linked to any known antigen. The isolated RNA, all of it, was reverse transcribed, so expressed TCRB transcripts were what got sequenced. The method was immunoSEQ multiplex PCR; TCRdb's version includes in-frame clones alone and lacks a portion of them. The repertoire has 20,000 to 30,000 clones, about 52% of them found once; the top ten carry roughly 0.29%. Sequenced material: stem cell memory CD4+ T cells from blood. The receptors were sampled from a man between 25 and 39 years old with type 1 diabetes.

This sequence joins TRBV5-1 and TRBJ2-5; a possible D gene is TRBD2 (5 bases). Per germline, CDR1 SGHRS and CDR2 YFSETQ. Deletions cut 4 bases from V and 5 bases from J, with 15 bases between. The CDR3 runs to 14 residues. The CDR3 sequence: CASSPGFGEETQYF. As DNA, the CDR3 is TGCGCCAGCAGCCCGGGGTTCGGAGAGGAGACCCAGTACTTC.

This clone showed up just a few times. V gene TRBV5-1 combines with J gene TRBJ2-5; D possibly corresponds to TRBD1 (5 bases). Looked up from germline, CDR1 is SGHRS and CDR2 is YFSETQ. Trimming cost V 0 bases and J 2 bases, with 23 bases left between them. CDR3 size: 19 residues. The DNA for the CDR3 is TGCGCCAGCAGCTTGGGGACATCCGGTATTAAGCCCAGTCAAGAGACCCAGTACTTC. Translated, it gives CASSLGTSGIKPSQETQYF.

V and J are TRBV7-2 and TRBJ1-5, with D possibly matching TRBD1 (6 bases). Germline lookup yields CDR1 SGHTA and CDR2 FQGNSA. The CDR3 is made up of 15 amino acids. V was cut by 5 bases and J by 0 bases, with 11 bases left in between. CDR3 region: CASSPQGYSNQPQHF. The CDR3 DNA sequence: TGTGCCAGCAGCCCACAGGGATATAGCAATCAGCCCCAGCATTTT.

The chain joins TRBV4-1 to TRBJ2-3, with 7 bases lining up with TRBD2. V lost 5 bases to trimming and J lost 1 base; unmatched junction nucleotides: 6. The germline CDR1 and CDR2 sequences are MGHRA and YSYEKL. The CDR3 spans 15 residues. In DNA form, the CDR3 reads TGCGCCAGCAGCATCCAGCGGGAAGGCACAGATACGCAGTATTTT. It is translated as CASSIQREGTDTQYF.

The genes are TRBV19 and TRBJ2-7; 8 bases align to TRBD1. Looked up from germline, CDR1 is LNHDA and CDR2 is SQIVND (reference sequence). The CDR3 has 13 amino acids. Trimming cost V 5 bases and J 6 bases; bases outside gene matches: 6. The CDR3 coding sequence is TGTGCCAGTAGTCCCTGGACAGGGTCCGAGCAGTACTTC. Encoded protein: CASSPWTGSEQYF.

This clone was seen only a few times. This chain links TRBV4-2 with TRBJ2-7; 7 bases fit TRBD1. Trimming at V came to 0 bases and at J to 2 bases, leaving 4 bases not matched to a gene. The CDR3 extends over 15 amino acids. In germline, CDR1 is LGHNA, CDR2 YNFKEQ. The CDR3 DNA reads TGTGCCAGCAGCCAAGATTGGGACAGTCCCTACGAGCAGTACTTC. Translated, it gives CASSQDWDSPYEQYF.

J is TRBJ1-6 and V is TRBV19; 12 positions agree with TRBD1. Germline lookup yields CDR1 LNHDA and CDR2 SQIVND (reference sequence). This CDR3 has 18 residues. Trimming cost V 10 bases and J 7 bases; bases outside gene matches: 17. The CDR3 spells CATASGTGGAGGNSPLHF. The CDR3, as DNA: TGTGCCACTGCATCCGGGACAGGGGGCGCTGGGGGGAATTCACCCCTCCACTTT.

The V gene is TRBV5-1, the J gene TRBJ2-5; TRBD1 aligns across 7 bases. Germline CDR1 and CDR2: SGHRS and YFSETQ. The CDR3 is 14 amino acids. Germline trimming cut 4 bases from V and 2 bases from J; bases unmatched to any gene: 5. The CDR3 loop reads CASSLQGIQETQYF. As DNA, the CDR3 is TGCGCCAGCAGCCTACAGGGGATACAAGAGACCCAGTACTTC.

The CDR3 DNA reads TGTGCCACCAGACAGGGCCGGAATTCACCCCTCCACTTT. Translation: CATRQGRNSPLHF. The chain has TRBV2 and TRBJ1-6, with TRBD1 matching 7 bases. The CDR3 has 13 residues. Germline-derived CDR1 and CDR2 are SNHLY and FYNNEI. Trimming at V came to 10 bases and at J to 7 bases, leaving 7 bases not matched to a gene.

The chain is built from TRBV18 and TRBJ2-7; tentative D call: TRBD1 (6 bases). This CDR3 comprises 13 residues. Germline V CDR1 and CDR2: KGHSH, LQKENI. Trimming cost V 3 bases and J 5 bases, with 11 bases left between them. This CDR3 reads CASSPQGLDEQYF. The CDR3 DNA follows: TGTGCCAGCTCACCCCAGGGGCTGGACGAGCAGTACTTC.

The chain uses TRBV19 and TRBJ1-3; D might be TRBD1 (5 bases). Trimming pared 8 bases from V and 4 bases from J, leaving 18 bases between. CDR3 length: 15 residues. Germline V gives CDR1 LNHDA, CDR2 SQIVND (reference sequence). The CDR3 loop is CASLGPAVSGNTIYF. CDR3 coding DNA: TGTGCCAGTTTGGGGCCCGCGGTATCAGGAAACACCATATATTTT.

The V and J genes are TRBV5-1 and TRBJ2-3, with D maybe TRBD2 (6 bases). V was trimmed by 4 bases and J by 5 bases, leaving 14 bases between them. CDR3 length: 14 residues. CDR1 is SGHRS and CDR2 is YFSETQ in the germline V gene. The CDR3 protein is CASSAVGGRDTQYF. CDR3 coding DNA: TGCGCCAGCAGCGCGGTGGGGGGTAGAGATACGCAGTATTTT.

The chain joins TRBV18 to TRBJ2-2; TRBD1 matches 8 bases. V shed 4 bases, J shed 4 bases, and the junction held 2 bases outside the gene matches. Germline V gene lookup returns CDR1 KGHSH and CDR2 LQKENI. The CDR3 spans 14 residues. In DNA form, the CDR3 reads TGTGCCAGCTCACAGGACAGGGCCACCGGGGAGCTGTTTTTT. Translated, it gives CASSQDRATGELFF.

The genes are TRBV10-1 and TRBJ2-3; 10 bases map to TRBD2. Trimming removed 3 bases from V and 9 bases from J; junction bases left unmatched: 9. CDR1 and CDR2 (germline): WNHNN, SYGVQD (reference sequence). This CDR3 comprises 15 residues. CDR3 bases: TGCGCCAGCAGTGATCCCAGCGGGGGGGCTGGAACGCAGTATTTT. It encodes CASSDPSGGAGTQYF.

The chain is built from TRBV7-2 and TRBJ1-2; 7 nucleotides align to TRBD1. The junction had 9 bases not matched to a gene; V was cut back by 2 bases and J by 3 bases. Germline lookup yields CDR1 SGHTA and CDR2 FQGNSA. The CDR3 runs 16 residues. The CDR3: CASSLSLRGGHYGYTF. DNA for the CDR3: TGTGCCAGCAGCTTATCCCTAAGAGGGGGCCACTATGGCTACACCTTC.

In its sample, this clone was seen a few times. This rearrangement joins TRBV7-9 to TRBJ2-5; 9 nucleotides line up with TRBD1. Near its end, the DNA agrees better with TRBJ2-7, so the J call may be wrong. The CDR3 has 14 residues. Germline V gives CDR1 SEHNR, CDR2 FQNEAQ (reference sequence). The CDR3 nucleotides read TGTGCCAGCAGCTTGACAGGGGGTTCCTACGAGCAGTACTTC. Its protein product is CASSLTGGSYEQYF.

The chain has TRBV5-1 and TRBJ2-2; D is unresolved. The length of the CDR3 is 14 residues. V shed 2 bases and J shed 1 base, with 6 bases lying between them. Germline lookup yields CDR1 SGHRS and CDR2 YFSETQ. CDR3 protein: CASSFPRNTGELFF. CDR3 DNA sequence: TGCGCCAGCAGCTTTCCGAGGAACACCGGGGAGCTGTTTTTT.

This clone has more than one count but fewer than ten. The chain combines TRBV2 with TRBJ2-7, with D possibly TRBD2 on 6 matching bases. From germline, CDR1 is SNHLY and CDR2 FYNNEI. CDR3 length: 12 residues. CDR3 region: CATGGTSYEQYF. The CDR3 coding sequence is TGTGCAACCGGGGGAACCTCCTACGAGCAGTACTTC.